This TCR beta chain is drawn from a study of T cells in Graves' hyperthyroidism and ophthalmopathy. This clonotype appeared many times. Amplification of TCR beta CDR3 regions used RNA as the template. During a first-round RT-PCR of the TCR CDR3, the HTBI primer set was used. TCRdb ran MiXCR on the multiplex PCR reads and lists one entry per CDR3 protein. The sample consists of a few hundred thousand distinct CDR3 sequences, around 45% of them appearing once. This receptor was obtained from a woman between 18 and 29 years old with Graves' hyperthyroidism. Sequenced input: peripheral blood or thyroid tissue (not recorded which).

CDR3 sequence: CSVVGLEAFF. The DNA of the CDR3 is TGCAGCGTGGTCGGGCTCGAAGCTTTCTTT. The rearrangement uses TRBV29-1 and TRBJ1-1; D is unclear. The CDR3 sequence is 10 residues long. The germline V gene has CDR1 SQVTM and CDR2 ANQGSEA. V lost 6 bases, J lost 8 bases, and 10 bases lay in between.